The T cell receptor (beta chain) under discussion was sequenced for a study of metastatic and nonmetastatic thyroid tumors. Per germline, CDR1 DFQATT and CDR2 SNEGSKA (reference sequence). This CDR3 contains 15 residues. The V and J ends lost 5 bases and 6 bases, in that order; junction bases with no gene match: 9. As handled by the study authors: Clinicopathological groups of papillary thyroid cancer showed CDR3 differences that were used to build a distant-metastasis classifier. TCRdb called clones again from the PCR reads with MiXCR. The V and J calls follow TCRdb's processing rather than the paper's. Among around 40,000 clones listed, 15% to 20% were seen once. This clone was recorded at least ten times. The entire patient cohort was treatment-naive prior to thyroid surgery.

This TCR was recovered from a male donor with papillary thyroid cancer or a benign thyroid nodule (not recorded which). Some clones in this sample may be carry-over from other donors' samples. The specimen was blood. The chain recombines TRBV20-1 with TRBJ1-5; TRBD1 agrees at 11 bases. CDR3 sequence: CSARDRGRVGQPQHF. CDR3 DNA sequence: TGCAGTGCTCGGGACAGGGGGAGGGTTGGTCAGCCCCAGCATTTT.